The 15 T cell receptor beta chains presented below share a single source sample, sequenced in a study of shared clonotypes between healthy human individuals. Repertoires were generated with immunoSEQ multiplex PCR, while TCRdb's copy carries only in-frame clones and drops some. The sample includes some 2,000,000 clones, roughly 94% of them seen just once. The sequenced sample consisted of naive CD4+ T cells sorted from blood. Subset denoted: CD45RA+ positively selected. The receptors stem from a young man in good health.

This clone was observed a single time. CDR3 coding DNA: TGTGCCAGCAGATTAGGTGGACAGGGCCACGAGCAGTACTTC. Translation gives CASRLGGQGHEQYF. The chain employs TRBV27 and TRBJ2-7, with 8 bases that match TRBD1. The CDR3 has 14 amino acids. Looked up from germline, CDR1 is MNHEY and CDR2 is SMNVEV (reference sequence). V gave up 6 bases and J gave up 5 bases; unmatched junction bases: 9.

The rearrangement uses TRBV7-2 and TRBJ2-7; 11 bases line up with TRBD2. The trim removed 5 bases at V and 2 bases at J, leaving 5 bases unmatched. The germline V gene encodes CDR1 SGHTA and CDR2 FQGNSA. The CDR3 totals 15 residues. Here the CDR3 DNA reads TGTGCCAGCAGCCCGGGACTAGCGGAGGCCTACGAGCAGTACTTC. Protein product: CASSPGLAEAYEQYF. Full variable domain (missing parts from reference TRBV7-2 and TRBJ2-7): GAGVSQSPSNKVTEKGKDVELRCDPISGHTALYWYRQSLGQGLEFLIYFQGNSAPDKSGLPSDRFSAERTGGSVSTLTIQRTQQEDSAVYLCASSPGLAEAYEQYFGPGTRLTVT.

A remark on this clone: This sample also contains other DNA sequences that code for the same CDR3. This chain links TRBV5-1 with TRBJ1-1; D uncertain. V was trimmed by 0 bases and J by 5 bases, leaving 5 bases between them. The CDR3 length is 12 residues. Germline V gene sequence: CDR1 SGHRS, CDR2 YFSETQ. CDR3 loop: CASSLVGTEAFF. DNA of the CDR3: TGCGCCAGCAGCTTGGTTGGGACTGAAGCTTTCTTT.

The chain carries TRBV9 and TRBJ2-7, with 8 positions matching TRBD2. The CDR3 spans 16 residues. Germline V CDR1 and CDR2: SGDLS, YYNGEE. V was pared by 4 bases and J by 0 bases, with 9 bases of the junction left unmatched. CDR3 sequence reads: CASSPRERGISYEQYF. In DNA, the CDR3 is TGTGCCAGCAGCCCGAGGGAGCGGGGGATCTCCTACGAGCAGTACTTC. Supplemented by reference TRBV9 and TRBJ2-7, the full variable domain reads DSGVTQTPKHLITATGQRVTLRCSPRSGDLSVYWYQQSLDQGLQFLIQYYNGEERAKGNILERFSAQQFPDLHSELNLSSLELGDSALYFCASSPRERGISYEQYFGPGTRLTVT.

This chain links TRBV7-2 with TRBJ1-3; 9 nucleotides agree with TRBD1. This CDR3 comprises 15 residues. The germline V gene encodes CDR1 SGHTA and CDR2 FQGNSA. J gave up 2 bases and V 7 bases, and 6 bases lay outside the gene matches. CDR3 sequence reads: CASTLTGGTGNTIYF. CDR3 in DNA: TGTGCCAGCACCCTAACAGGGGGCACTGGAAACACCATATATTTT.

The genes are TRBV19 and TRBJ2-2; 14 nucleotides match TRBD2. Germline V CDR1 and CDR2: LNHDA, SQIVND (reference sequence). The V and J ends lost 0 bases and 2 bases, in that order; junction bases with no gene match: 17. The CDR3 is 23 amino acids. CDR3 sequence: CASSIDYRLAGGRSAKNTGELFF. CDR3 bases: TGTGCCAGTAGTATAGACTATAGACTAGCGGGGGGGCGTTCGGCAAAAAACACCGGGGAGCTGTTTTTT.

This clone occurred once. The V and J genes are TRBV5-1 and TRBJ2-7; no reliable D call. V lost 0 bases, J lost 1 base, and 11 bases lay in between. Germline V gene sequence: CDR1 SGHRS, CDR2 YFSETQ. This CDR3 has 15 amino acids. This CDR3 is CASSLDGTLSYEQYF. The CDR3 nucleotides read TGCGCCAGCAGCTTGGACGGTACCCTTTCCTACGAGCAGTACTTC.

The CDR3 here is CAWSVSLVPGHNTGELFF. CDR3 DNA: TGTGCCTGGAGTGTGTCCCTTGTCCCGGGACACAACACCGGGGAGCTGTTTTTT. The chain has TRBV30 and TRBJ2-2, with D possibly matching TRBD1 (6 bases). V gave up 0 bases and J gave up 2 bases, with 19 bases separating them. Germline assignment: CDR1 GTSNPN and CDR2 SVGIG (reference sequence). This CDR3 is built from 18 residues.

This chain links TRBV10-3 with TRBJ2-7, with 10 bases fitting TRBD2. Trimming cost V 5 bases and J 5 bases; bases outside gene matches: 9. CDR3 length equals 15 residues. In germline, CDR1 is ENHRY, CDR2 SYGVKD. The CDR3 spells CAISHSSGSSHEQYF. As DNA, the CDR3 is TGTGCCATCAGTCACTCTAGCGGGAGTAGCCACGAGCAGTACTTC.

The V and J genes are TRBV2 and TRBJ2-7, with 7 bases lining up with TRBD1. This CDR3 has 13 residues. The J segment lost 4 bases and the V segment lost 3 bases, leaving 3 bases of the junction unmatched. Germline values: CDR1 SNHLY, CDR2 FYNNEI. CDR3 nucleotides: TGTGCCAGCAGTGACATGACAGGGTACGAGCAGTACTTC. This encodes CASSDMTGYEQYF.

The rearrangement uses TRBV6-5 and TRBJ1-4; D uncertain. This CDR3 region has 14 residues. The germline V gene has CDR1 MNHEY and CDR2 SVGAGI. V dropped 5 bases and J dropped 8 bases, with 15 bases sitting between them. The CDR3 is CASSLLGTREKLFF. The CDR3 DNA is TGTGCCAGCAGTCTCCTCGGTACTAGGGAAAAACTGTTTTTT.

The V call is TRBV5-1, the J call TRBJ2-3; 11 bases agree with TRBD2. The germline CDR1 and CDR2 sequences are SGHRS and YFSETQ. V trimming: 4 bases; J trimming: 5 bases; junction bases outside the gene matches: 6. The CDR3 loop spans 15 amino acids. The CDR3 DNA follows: TGCGCCAGCAGCGGAGGTAGCGGGAGGGAAGATACGCAGTATTTT. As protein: CASSGGSGREDTQYF.

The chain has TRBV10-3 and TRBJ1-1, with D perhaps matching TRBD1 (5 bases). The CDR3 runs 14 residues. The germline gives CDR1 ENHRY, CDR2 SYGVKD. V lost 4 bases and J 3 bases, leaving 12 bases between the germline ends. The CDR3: CAISAPGEDTEAFF. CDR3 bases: TGTGCCATCAGTGCTCCGGGGGAGGACACTGAAGCTTTCTTT.

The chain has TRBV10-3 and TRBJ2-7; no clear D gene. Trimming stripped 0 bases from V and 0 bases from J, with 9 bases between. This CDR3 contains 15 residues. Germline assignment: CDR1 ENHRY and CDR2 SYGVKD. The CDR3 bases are TGTGCCATCAGTGAGTCGCACTTGAGCTCCTACGAGCAGTACTTC. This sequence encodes CAISESHLSSYEQYF.

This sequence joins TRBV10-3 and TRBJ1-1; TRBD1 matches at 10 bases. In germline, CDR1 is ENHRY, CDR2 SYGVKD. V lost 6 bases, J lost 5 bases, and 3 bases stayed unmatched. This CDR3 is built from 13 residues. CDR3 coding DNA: TGTGCCATCAGGCCGGGACAGGGGACTGAAGCTTTCTTT. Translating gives CAIRPGQGTEAFF.